This T cell receptor (beta chain) comes out of a study of cytomegalovirus exposure and HLA in healthy donors. Study findings and constraints: Among TCR sequences, most were rare, though some public TCRs appeared in many donors. Confirmation was obtained in vitro that a few CMV-associated chains are specific for CMV antigens.

The V gene's germline CDR1 is MGHRA and CDR2 YSYEKL. The CDR3 loop spans 18 amino acids. With 2 bases clipped from V and 6 bases from J, the junction kept 16 bases outside the gene matches. As regards this clone: Its antigen is not identified.

Sequencing used immunoSEQ multiplex PCR; TCRdb keeps in-frame clones, though not all of them. The sample has 89,000 or so clones, under 95% seen once. Specimen: PBMCs. The chain combines TRBV4-1 with TRBJ2-1, with 7 bases that match TRBD2. This clonotype was obtained from a woman aged 25 to 45 in good health and CMV-seropositive. The CDR3 DNA reads as TGCGCCAGCAGCCAAACCCTCCCGAGGACTAGTGGCGGCAATGAGCAGTTCTTC. It is translated as CASSQTLPRTSGGNEQFF.